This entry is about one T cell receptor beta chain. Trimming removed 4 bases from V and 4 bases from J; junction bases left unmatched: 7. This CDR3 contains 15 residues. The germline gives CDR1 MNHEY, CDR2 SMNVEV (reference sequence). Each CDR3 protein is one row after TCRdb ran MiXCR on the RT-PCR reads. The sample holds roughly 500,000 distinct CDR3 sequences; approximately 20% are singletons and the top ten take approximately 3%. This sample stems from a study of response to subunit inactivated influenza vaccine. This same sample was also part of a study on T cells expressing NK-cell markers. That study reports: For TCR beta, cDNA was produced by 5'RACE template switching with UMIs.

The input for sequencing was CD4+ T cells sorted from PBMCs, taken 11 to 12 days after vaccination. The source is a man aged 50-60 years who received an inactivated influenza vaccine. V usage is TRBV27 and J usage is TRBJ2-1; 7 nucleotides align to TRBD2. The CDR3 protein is CASSSPGLLYNEQFF. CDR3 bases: TGTGCCAGCAGTTCCCCGGGACTACTATACAATGAGCAGTTCTTC.